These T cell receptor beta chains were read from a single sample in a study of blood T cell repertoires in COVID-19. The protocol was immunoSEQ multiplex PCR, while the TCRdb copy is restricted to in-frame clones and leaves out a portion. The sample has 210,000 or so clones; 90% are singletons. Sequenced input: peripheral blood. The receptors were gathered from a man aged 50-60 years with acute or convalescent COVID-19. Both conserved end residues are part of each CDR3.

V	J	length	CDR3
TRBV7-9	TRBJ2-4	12	CASSLREDIQYF
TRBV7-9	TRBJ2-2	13	CASSPRESGELFF
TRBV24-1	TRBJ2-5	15	CATSDPGGIEETQYF
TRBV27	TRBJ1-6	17	CASSFSGATSRESPLHF
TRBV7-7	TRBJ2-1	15	CASSLEGRGTYEQFF
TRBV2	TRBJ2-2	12	CATEGVSGELFF
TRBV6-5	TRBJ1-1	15	CASSYSYTVNTEAFF
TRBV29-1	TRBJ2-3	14	CSVGTGGHTDTQYF
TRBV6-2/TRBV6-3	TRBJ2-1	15	CASSYLSAEYNEQFF
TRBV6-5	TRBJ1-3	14	CASRQGHSGNTIYF
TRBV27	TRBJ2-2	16	CASSSASGRAEGELFF
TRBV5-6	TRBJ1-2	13	CASSAPAGGGYTF
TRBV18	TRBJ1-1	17	CASSLSQQDDGLAEAFF
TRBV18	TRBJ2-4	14	CASSPRQGDHIQYF
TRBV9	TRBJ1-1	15	CASSVYGAPNTEAFF
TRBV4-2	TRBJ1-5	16	CASSQDRTGGDQPQHF
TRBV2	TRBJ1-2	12	CAGSRDKYGYTF
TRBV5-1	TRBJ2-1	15	CASSAGTGRYNEQFF
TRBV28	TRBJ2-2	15	CASSSRTGNTGELFF
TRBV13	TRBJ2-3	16	CASSSLAGGPTDTQYF
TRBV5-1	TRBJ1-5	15	CASSRGQGNNQPQHF
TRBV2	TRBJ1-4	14	CASSDRGKNEKLFF
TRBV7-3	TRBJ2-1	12	CASSSSAGEQFF
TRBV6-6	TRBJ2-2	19	CASRRRLTSGGPNTGELFF
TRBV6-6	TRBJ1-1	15	CASSLSRGGNTEAFF
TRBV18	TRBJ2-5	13	CASSPRQQETQYF
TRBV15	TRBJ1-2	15	CATSRDSGGMRSYTF
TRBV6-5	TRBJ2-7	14	CASRDNYDRGRKLF
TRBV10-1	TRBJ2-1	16	CASSLLGAVRFDEQFF
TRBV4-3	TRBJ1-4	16	CASSQAWGQGDEKLFF
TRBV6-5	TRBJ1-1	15	CASSYSRQGAGEAFF
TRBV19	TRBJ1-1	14	CASSVVSANTEAFF
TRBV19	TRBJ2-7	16	CASSQAGGRKTYEQYF
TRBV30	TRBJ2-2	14	CAWSGLAGGGELFF
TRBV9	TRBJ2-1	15	CASSDGTSRPDEQFF
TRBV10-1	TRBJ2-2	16	CASSKTGSTNTGELFF
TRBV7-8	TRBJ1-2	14	CASSFNSGSYGYTF
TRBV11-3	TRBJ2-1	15	CASSSSGLSYNEQFF
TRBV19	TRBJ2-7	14	CASSPGAGGFEQYF
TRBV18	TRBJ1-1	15	CASSPDYPGGTEAFF
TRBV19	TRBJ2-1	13	CASSSTEKDEQFF
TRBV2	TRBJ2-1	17	CASINEGARSSYNEQFF
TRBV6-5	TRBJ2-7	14	CASSFGQGTYEQYF
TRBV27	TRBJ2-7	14	CASSLSAEVYEQYF
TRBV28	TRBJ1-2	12	CASWGQLYGYTF